These 15 T cell receptor beta chains originate from one sample sequenced in a study of T-cell memory formation after mild COVID-19. TCRdb passed the 5' RACE reads through MiXCR, listing each CDR3 protein once. The sample has about 260,000 distinct CDR3 sequences; over 15% are singletons. What was sequenced was PBMCs or a T cell subset sorted from them (not recorded which). Every receptor here comes from a man aged 18 to 29 who had mild COVID-19 (a few samples of this study predate the infection). Cell type and time point are not known.

This clonotype has just a few counts. The V call is TRBV7-9, the J call TRBJ2-7; TRBD1 might be the D (5 bases). This CDR3 region has 13 residues. Per germline, CDR1 SEHNR and CDR2 FQNEAQ (reference sequence). Trimming stripped 1 base from V and 6 bases from J, with 10 bases between. This CDR3 is CASSLGGRAEQYV. CDR3 DNA sequence: TGTGCCAGCAGCTTAGGAGGCAGGGCCGAGCAGTACGTC.

This clonotype was counted a few times. The gene calls are TRBV6-2 or TRBV6-3 and TRBJ1-5; TRBD1 agrees at 8 bases. Germline V gene lookup returns CDR1 MNHEY and CDR2 SVGEGT. This CDR3 is built from 15 residues. J was trimmed by 3 bases and V by 0 bases; bases with no gene match: 1. The CDR3 spells CASSYSDRANQPQHF. The CDR3 nucleotides read TGTGCCAGCAGTTACTCGGACAGGGCCAATCAGCCCCAGCATTTT.

CDR3 bases: TGCGCCAGCAGCCAAGATCCCCTAAGAGGGTCTAGCTCCTACAATGAGCAGTTCTTC. Translating it yields CASSQDPLRGSSSYNEQFF. V usage is TRBV4-1 and J usage is TRBJ2-1, with D possibly matching TRBD2 (5 bases). Trimming took off 0 bases at V and 0 bases at J, with 18 bases between the two ends. Germline V CDR1 and CDR2: MGHRA, YSYEKL. This CDR3 spans 19 amino acids.

The J gene is TRBJ2-7, the V gene TRBV20-1, with D unresolved. Germline loops: CDR1 DFQATT, CDR2 SNEGSKA (reference sequence). The CDR3 is 11 residues long. Trimming pared 3 bases from V and 4 bases from J, leaving 7 bases between. The CDR3 reads CSASGPYEQYV. The CDR3 coding sequence is TGCAGTGCTAGCGGACCTTACGAGCAGTACGTC.

The V gene is TRBV9, the J gene TRBJ2-3; D gene uncertain. Germline assignment: CDR1 SGDLS and CDR2 YYNGEE. This CDR3 contains 15 residues. Trimming removed 0 bases at V and 1 base at J, with 9 bases between. The chain's CDR3 is CASSVEGARTDTQYF. The CDR3 DNA is TGTGCCAGCAGCGTAGAAGGTGCCCGCACAGATACGCAGTATTTT.

This clonotype showed up just a few times. This chain joins TRBV12-3 or TRBV12-4 and TRBJ2-3, with D maybe TRBD2 (5 bases). V shed 3 bases and J shed 9 bases, with 10 bases lying between them. The CDR3 length is 12 residues. The CDR3 coding sequence is TGTGCCAGCAGTTTGGTACTAGGGACGCAGTATTTT. This sequence encodes CASSLVLGTQYF.

A few counts support this clonotype. The CDR3 does not end in the conserved phenylalanine or tryptophan, so this is likely a read error. The chain carries TRBV6-6 and TRBJ1-1; D is unresolved. Trimming shortened V by 5 bases and J by 1 base, and 11 bases separated the two germline ends. This CDR3 comprises 14 residues. Looked up from germline, CDR1 is MNHNY and CDR2 is SVGAGI (reference sequence). The DNA for the CDR3 is TGTGCCAGCAGTCCAAGGACGGCGAACACTGAAGCTTTCATT. It encodes CASSPRTANTEAFI.

The chain uses TRBV6-5 and TRBJ2-7, with TRBD1 matching 9 bases. Trimming took 5 bases from V and 0 from J; bases not matched to a gene: 11. Germline lookup yields CDR1 MNHEY and CDR2 SVGAGI. The CDR3 covers 17 residues. This CDR3 is CASSRDYRTGVSYEQYF. The CDR3 coding sequence is TGTGCCAGCAGTCGTGACTACAGGACAGGGGTCTCCTACGAGCAGTACTTC.

Many counts were recorded for this clonotype. This chain uses TRBV7-9 with TRBJ2-7; 9 bases are a match to TRBD1. The germline V gene encodes CDR1 SEHNR and CDR2 FQNEAQ (reference sequence). The CDR3 loop spans 15 amino acids. V gave up 4 bases and J gave up 5 bases; unmatched junction bases: 9. The CDR3 reads CASSSYRDRVNEQYF. The CDR3 DNA is TGTGCCAGCAGCTCCTACCGGGACAGGGTGAACGAGCAGTACTTC.

V gene TRBV4-3 combines with J gene TRBJ2-2; D not resolved. The CDR3 is 12 amino acids. Germline CDR1 is LGHNA and CDR2 is YSLEER. Between the trimmed V and J ends, which lost 3 bases and 6 bases, there was a span of 5 bases. Here the CDR3 DNA reads TGCGCCAGCAGCCAGTCAGCCGGGGAGCTGTTTTTT. It yields the protein CASSQSAGELFF.

The V and J genes are TRBV24-1 and TRBJ1-5; 7 bases map to TRBD1. Trimming cost V 4 bases and J 7 bases; bases outside gene matches: 9. CDR1 is KGHDR, CDR2 SFDVKD, per germline. The CDR3 is made up of 15 amino acids. The CDR3 spells CATSDNYRGVQPQHF. The DNA for the CDR3 is TGTGCCACCAGTGACAATTACAGGGGTGTCCAGCCCCAGCATTTT.

The chain links TRBV28 to TRBJ2-1; 7 nucleotides align to TRBD1. CDR1 and CDR2 (germline): MDHEN, SYDVKM. The trim removed 6 bases at V and 3 bases at J, leaving 8 bases unmatched. The CDR3 is made up of 15 amino acids. The CDR3 nucleotides read TGTGCCAGCAGGCCGACAGGGTGTCACTACAATGAGCAGTTCTTC. Translating gives CASRPTGCHYNEQFF.

Many counts were recorded for this clonotype. V is TRBV6-4 and J is TRBJ1-6; TRBD1 might be the D (5 bases). This CDR3 spans 15 amino acids. Germline CDR1 is MRHNA and CDR2 is SNTAGT. V was trimmed by 0 bases and J by 7 bases, leaving 10 bases between them. The CDR3 DNA sequence: TGTGCCAGCAGTGACTCGGCAGGGATGAATTCACCCCTCCACTTT. It encodes CASSDSAGMNSPLHF.

The CDR3 sequence is CASTELFRANANYGYTF. In nucleotides, the CDR3 is TGTGCCAGCACTGAGTTGTTTAGGGCGAACGCTAACTATGGCTACACCTTC. The chain couples TRBV6-1 to TRBJ1-2; D gene ambiguous. Germline loops: CDR1 MNHNS, CDR2 SASEGT. The CDR3 extends over 17 amino acids. V lost 7 bases, J lost 0 bases, and 21 bases lay in between.

This clonotype was observed at least ten times. V gene TRBV7-8 combines with J gene TRBJ1-1; D is uncertain. Germline loops: CDR1 SGHVS, CDR2 FQNEAQ. Deletions cut 5 bases from V and 4 bases from J, with 11 bases between. CDR3 length equals 13 residues. This CDR3 reads CASSVDLSTEAFF. Written as DNA, the CDR3 is TGTGCCAGCAGCGTAGACCTGAGCACTGAAGCTTTCTTT.